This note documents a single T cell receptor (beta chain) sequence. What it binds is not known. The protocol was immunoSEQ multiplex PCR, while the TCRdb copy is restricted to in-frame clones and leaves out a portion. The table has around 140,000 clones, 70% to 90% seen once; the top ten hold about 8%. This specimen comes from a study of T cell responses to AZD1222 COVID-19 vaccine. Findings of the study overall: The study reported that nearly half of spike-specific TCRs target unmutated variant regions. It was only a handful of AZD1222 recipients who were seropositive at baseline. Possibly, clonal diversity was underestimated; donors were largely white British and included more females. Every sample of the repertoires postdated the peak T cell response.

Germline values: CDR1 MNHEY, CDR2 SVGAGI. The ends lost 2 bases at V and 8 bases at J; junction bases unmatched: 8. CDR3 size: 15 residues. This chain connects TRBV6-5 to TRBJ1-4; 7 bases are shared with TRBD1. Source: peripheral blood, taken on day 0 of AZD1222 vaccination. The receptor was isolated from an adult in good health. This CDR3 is CASSYNSGGQEKLFF. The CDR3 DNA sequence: TGTGCCAGCAGTTACAATTCGGGGGGACAGGAAAAACTGTTTTTT.